What follows are 16 T cell receptor beta chains derived from one specimen sequenced in a study of cytomegalovirus exposure and HLA in healthy donors. 60 Vbeta and 13 Jbeta primers were used in PCR. Libraries were prepared by immunoSEQ multiplex PCR; TCRdb keeps only in-frame clonotypes and omits some of them. The sample has some 180,000 clones; around three quarters are singletons. The source material was PBMCs. The receptors were gathered from a woman aged 30 to 39 in good health and CMV-seropositive.

The chain uses TRBV20-1 and TRBJ1-5; D ambiguous. CDR1 and CDR2 (germline): DFQATT, SNEGSKA (reference sequence). The V gene lost 1 base and the J gene lost 9 bases, with 7 bases spanning the gap. CDR3 length: 11 amino acids. The CDR3 DNA reads as TGCAGTGCTAGAGGGGGAGGGCCCCAGCATTTT. It specifies CSARGGGPQHF.

The rearrangement joins TRBV18 to TRBJ2-1, with 10 nucleotides matching TRBD2. CDR3 length: 14 residues. The junction had 4 bases not matched to a gene; V was cut back by 6 bases and J by 5 bases. From germline, CDR1 is KGHSH and CDR2 LQKENI. The CDR3, as DNA: TGTGCCAGCTCGCGGACTAGCGGAAACAATGAGCAGTTCTTC. Translation gives CASSRTSGNNEQFF.

The genes are TRBV27 and TRBJ2-3, with D unresolved. Trimming stripped 6 bases from V and 6 bases from J, with 10 bases between. Germline V lookup: CDR1 MNHEY, CDR2 SMNVEV (reference sequence). The CDR3 loop spans 12 amino acids. The CDR3 DNA sequence: TGTGCCAGCAGGACGGTCGGGGATACGCAGTATTTT. Protein: CASRTVGDTQYF.

J is TRBJ1-2 and V is TRBV25-1; maybe TRBD1 (5 bases). Trimming cost V 10 bases and J 4 bases, with 16 bases left between them. CDR3 size: 13 residues. The germline gives CDR1 MGHDK, CDR2 SYGVNS. The chain's CDR3 is CATAGGALYGYTF. The CDR3 bases are TGTGCCACCGCGGGCGGGGCTCTCTATGGCTACACCTTC.

The chain combines TRBV19 with TRBJ1-1; no clear D gene. The CDR3 totals 15 residues. Germline V CDR1 and CDR2: LNHDA, SQIVND (reference sequence). V dropped 3 bases and J dropped 6 bases, with 17 bases sitting between them. The DNA of the CDR3 is TGTGCCAGTAGTATCTCTTCCCCGGGGAGGTCTGAAGCTTTCTTT. Amino acids: CASSISSPGRSEAFF.

This clone was detected only a few times. The chain has TRBV5-1 and TRBJ2-5, with TRBD2 matching 7 bases. The V segment lost 4 bases and the J segment 6 bases; nucleotides outside the gene matches: 12. The germline V gene has CDR1 SGHRS and CDR2 YFSETQ. The CDR3 totals 15 residues. CDR3 amino acids: CASSLQVGGEKTQYF. In DNA, the CDR3 is TGCGCCAGCAGCCTCCAAGTGGGAGGGGAAAAGACCCAGTACTTC.

This sequence joins TRBV19 and TRBJ2-7; 9 positions match TRBD2. CDR1 is LNHDA and CDR2 is SQIVND in the germline V gene (reference sequence). The CDR3 spans 15 residues. J was trimmed by 0 bases and V by 5 bases; bases with no gene match: 5. The CDR3 sequence is CASSWGSGSSYEQYF. DNA for the CDR3: TGTGCCAGTAGTTGGGGTAGCGGGAGCTCCTACGAGCAGTACTTC.

This clone has only one observation. The chain joins TRBV12-2 to TRBJ2-5; the D segment call TRBD2 is taken from the table without a DNA check. TRBV12-2 is noted as a pseudogene. This CDR3 has 16 residues. Written as DNA, the CDR3 is TGTGCAAGTCGCTTAGTGCCGGGCGGGATCCAAGAGACCCAGTACTTC. It codes for CASRLVPGGIQETQYF.

The chain employs TRBV11-3 and TRBJ2-3; weak D call: TRBD2 (5 bases). Germline CDR1 and CDR2: SGHNT and YENEEA. The CDR3 contains 13 residues. The V and J ends lost 5 bases and 2 bases respectively, with 8 bases between them. The CDR3 reads CASSPRVTDTQYF. As DNA, the CDR3 is TGTGCCAGCAGCCCGAGGGTCACAGATACGCAGTATTTT.

The chain links TRBV5-5 to TRBJ2-1; 8 bases line up with TRBD2. The CDR3 sequence is 16 residues long. Germline values: CDR1 SGHKS, CDR2 YYEKEE (reference sequence). The V and J ends lost 6 bases and 6 bases, in that order; junction bases with no gene match: 14. Here the CDR3 reads CASTLHGTSKLNEQFF. CDR3 sequence (DNA): TGTGCCAGCACCCTCCATGGGACTAGTAAACTCAATGAGCAGTTCTTC.

The chain combines TRBV5-6 with TRBJ2-1; D remains ambiguous. The CDR3 is 15 residues long. Deletions cut 0 bases from V and 2 bases from J, with 9 bases between. Per germline, CDR1 SGHDT and CDR2 YYEEEE. The CDR3 here is CASSLDLTPYNEQFF. DNA of the CDR3: TGTGCCAGCAGCTTGGACCTCACTCCCTACAATGAGCAGTTCTTC.

This clone has more than one count but fewer than ten. V is TRBV5-6 and J is TRBJ1-4; 9 positions match TRBD1. The CDR3 contains 17 residues. The J segment lost 0 bases and the V segment lost 4 bases, leaving 7 bases of the junction unmatched. CDR1 and CDR2 (germline): SGHDT, YYEEEE. DNA of the CDR3: TGTGCCAGCAGCCCGAGGACAGGGGCCGCAACTAATGAAAAACTGTTTTTT. This gives the protein CASSPRTGAATNEKLFF.

The chain is built from TRBV15 and TRBJ1-1; D might be TRBD1 (6 bases). The length of the CDR3 is 13 residues. In germline, CDR1 is LNHNV, CDR2 YYDKDF (reference sequence). V was cut by 5 bases and J by 2 bases, with 9 bases left in between. The CDR3 DNA reads as TGTGCCACCAGCTGGGGACAAAACACTGAAGCTTTCTTT. It yields the protein CATSWGQNTEAFF.

J is TRBJ2-2 and V is TRBV29-1; TRBD1 is a possible D gene (5 bases). Germline CDR1 SQVTM, CDR2 ANQGSEA. This CDR3 is 14 amino acids long. Trimming pared 4 bases from V and 2 bases from J, leaving 11 bases between. The CDR3, as DNA: TGCAGCGTTGCAGGCAGGGTCAACACCGGGGAGCTGTTTTTT. As protein: CSVAGRVNTGELFF.

The chain couples TRBV7-2 to TRBJ2-3, with 8 bases aligning to TRBD1. V lost 4 bases to trimming and J lost 0 bases; unmatched junction nucleotides: 6. CDR1 SGHTA and CDR2 FQGNSA come from the germline V gene. The CDR3 consists of 16 residues. Written as DNA, the CDR3 is TGTGCCAGCAGCTACCCCCGGACAGGGAGCACAGATACGCAGTATTTT. It is translated as CASSYPRTGSTDTQYF.

Concerning this clone: Because it lacks the conserved phenylalanine or tryptophan at the end, this CDR3 is likely a read error. The genes are TRBV27 and TRBJ1-2; 7 bases map to TRBD1. Trimming removed 5 bases from V and 5 bases from J; junction bases left unmatched: 5. This CDR3 is built from 13 residues. Germline V gene sequence: CDR1 MNHEY, CDR2 SMNVEV (reference sequence). CDR3 DNA: TGTGCCAGCAGTCCCTCGACAGGGTATGGCTACACCCTC. This gives the protein CASSPSTGYGYTL.